The 8 T cell receptor beta chains listed next were all sequenced from one sample in a study of cytotoxic CD8 clonotypes in ibrutinib-treated CLL. Assay used: immunoSEQ multiplex PCR; TCRdb lists only in-frame clones, some missing. The table records around 70,000 clones, 90% of them present only once. The starting material was PBMCs, obtained after 12 months of ibrutinib treatment. These receptors all stem from a human donor with chronic lymphocytic leukemia.

This chain uses TRBV29-1 with TRBJ1-1; D unclear. Germline values: CDR1 SQVTM, CDR2 ANQGSEA. CDR3 size: 15 residues. The V and J ends lost 5 bases and 1 base respectively, with 17 bases between them. CDR3 DNA sequence: TGCAGCGTTACGACGACCCGGGGAGGGAACACTGAAGCTTTCTTT. Translated: CSVTTTRGGNTEAFF.

CDR3 sequence: CASSLDREDFQYF. The CDR3 DNA sequence: TGTGCCAGCAGCTTAGACCGGGAGGACTTTCAGTACTTC. V is TRBV5-4 and J is TRBJ2-5, with 7 bases lining up with TRBD2. This CDR3 region has 13 residues. Per the germline V gene, CDR1 is SGHNT and CDR2 is YYREEE (reference sequence). J was trimmed by 11 bases and V by 2 bases; bases with no gene match: 9.

The chain links TRBV4-1 to TRBJ2-3; no reliable D call. Germline V CDR1 and CDR2: MGHRA, YSYEKL. This CDR3 region has 14 residues. V lost 1 base to trimming and J lost 2 bases, with 7 bases between them. In nucleotides, the CDR3 is TGCGCCAGCAGCCAAGGCGTCTCCACAGATACGCAGTATTTT. Translation: CASSQGVSTDTQYF.

This chain connects TRBV5-6 to TRBJ1-2; 8 nucleotides agree with TRBD1. CDR3 length: 15 amino acids. The germline V gene has CDR1 SGHDT and CDR2 YYEEEE. After removal of 5 bases from V and 8 bases from J, the junction contained 14 bases not matched to a gene. CDR3 sequence (DNA): TGTGCCAGCAGACTCTGGACAGGGACGGTTGGGGGCTACACCTTC. Translating it yields CASRLWTGTVGGYTF.

The rearrangement joins TRBV7-6 to TRBJ2-1; a weak D match, TRBD2 (6 bases). The germline V gene has CDR1 SGHVS and CDR2 FNYEAQ. The CDR3 totals 16 residues. The ends were cut back, 2 bases at V and 10 bases at J, with 21 bases in the middle. The CDR3 DNA is TGTGCCAGCAGCTTATTCCCGGGACTGGCTCTTGAGGAGCAGTTCTTC. This gives the protein CASSLFPGLALEEQFF. Based on the CDR3 plus reference TRBV7-6 and TRBJ2-1, the full variable domain is GAGVSQSPRYKVTKRGQDVALRCDPISGHVSLYWYRQALGQGPEFLTYFNYEAQQDKSGLPNDRFSAERPEGSISTLTIQRTEQRDSAMYRCASSLFPGLALEEQFFGPGTRLTVL.

The chain employs TRBV9 and TRBJ2-7, with D possibly being TRBD1 (6 bases). The CDR3 consists of 14 residues. Per germline, CDR1 SGDLS and CDR2 YYNGEE. V lost 4 bases and J lost 1, with 12 bases in between. The CDR3 is CASSHGQSSYEQYF. CDR3 DNA sequence: TGTGCCAGCAGCCACGGACAGTCTTCCTACGAGCAGTACTTC.

This clone was observed once. This rearrangement joins TRBV30 to TRBJ2-7; 16 bases line up with TRBD2. Trimming at V came to 5 bases and at J to 6 bases, leaving 28 bases not matched to a gene. Germline V gene data show CDR1 as GTSNPN and CDR2 as SVGIG (reference sequence). There are 22 residues in the CDR3. DNA for the CDR3: TGTGCCTGGGTCCCTCGGGGTCGCGGTCGTTCGGGACTAGCGGGAGGGCCCCCCGAGCAGTACTTC. Translated, it gives CAWVPRGRGRSGLAGGPPEQYF.

The chain couples TRBV10-3 to TRBJ1-1; the match to TRBD1 covers 7 bases. V lost 8 bases and J lost 10; bases outside the gene matches: 7. The germline CDR1 and CDR2 sequences are ENHRY and SYGVKD. This CDR3 region has 11 residues. CDR3 residues: CAIGQAVGAFF. As DNA, the CDR3 is TGTGCCATCGGACAGGCGGTGGGAGCTTTCTTT.